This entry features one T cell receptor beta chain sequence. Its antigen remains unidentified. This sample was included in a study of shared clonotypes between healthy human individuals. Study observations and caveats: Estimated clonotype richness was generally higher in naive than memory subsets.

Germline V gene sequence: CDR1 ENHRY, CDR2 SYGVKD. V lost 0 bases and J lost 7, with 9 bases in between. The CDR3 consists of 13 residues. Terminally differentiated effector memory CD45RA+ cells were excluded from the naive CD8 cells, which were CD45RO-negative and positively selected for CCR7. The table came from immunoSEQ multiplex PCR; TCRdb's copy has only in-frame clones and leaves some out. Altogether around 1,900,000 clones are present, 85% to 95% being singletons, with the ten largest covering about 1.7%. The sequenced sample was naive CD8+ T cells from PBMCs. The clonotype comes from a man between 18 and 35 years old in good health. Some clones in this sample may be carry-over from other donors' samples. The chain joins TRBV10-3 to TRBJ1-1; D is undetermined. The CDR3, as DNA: TGTGCCATCAGTGAGTCGACAACTTTTGAAGCTTTCTTT. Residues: CAISESTTFEAFF.